This T cell receptor beta chain was identified in a study of beta chain features in type 1 diabetes. Study outcomes and limitations: Over-representation of high TCR-expressing cells was a possible consequence of cDNA sequencing.

The sequenced template was cDNA made from the entire isolated RNA. Data came from immunoSEQ multiplex PCR; TCRdb stores just in-frame clones and leaves some out. The table lists some 240,000 clones, roughly a tenth of them singletons, with approximately 1.3% in the top ten. Worth noting for this clone: Antigen unknown.

This CDR3 has 15 residues. Trimming stripped 0 bases from V and 1 base from J, with 9 bases between. Germline lookup yields CDR1 LGHNA and CDR2 YNFKEQ. The material sequenced was central memory CD4+ T cells from blood. The clonotype comes from a young man in good health. The chain has TRBV4-2 and TRBJ1-1; perhaps TRBD1 as D (5 bases). The CDR3 loop reads CASSQDAGRNTEAFF. In DNA, the CDR3 is TGTGCCAGCAGCCAAGATGCAGGGAGGAACACTGAAGCTTTCTTT.